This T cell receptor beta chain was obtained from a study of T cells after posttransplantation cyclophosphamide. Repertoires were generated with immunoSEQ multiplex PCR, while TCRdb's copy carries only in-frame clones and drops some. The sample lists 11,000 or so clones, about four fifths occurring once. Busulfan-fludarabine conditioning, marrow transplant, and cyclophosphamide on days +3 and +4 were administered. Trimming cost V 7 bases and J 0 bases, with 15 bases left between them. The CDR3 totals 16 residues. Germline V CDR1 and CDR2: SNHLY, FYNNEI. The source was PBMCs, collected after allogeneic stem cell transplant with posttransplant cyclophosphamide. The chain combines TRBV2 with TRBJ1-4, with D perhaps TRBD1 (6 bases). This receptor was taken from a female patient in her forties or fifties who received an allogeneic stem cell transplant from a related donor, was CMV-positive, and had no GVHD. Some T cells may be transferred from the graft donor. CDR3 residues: CASIMGASSTNEKLFF. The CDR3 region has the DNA TGTGCCAGCATTATGGGGGCTTCATCAACTAATGAAAAACTGTTTTTT.